This passage covers 13 T cell receptor beta chains from one sample sequenced in a study of tumor and adjacent non-tumor tissue in lung cancer. The library came from three nested PCR rounds adapted from ARM-PCR protocols. TCRdb re-derived calls from the multiplex PCR reads in MiXCR, one entry per CDR3 protein. The sample shows roughly 45,000 distinct CDR3 sequences, around three fifths of them seen only once. No cell sorting was done before RNA was extracted from the tissue. This non-tumor lung sample came from over 3 cm beyond the tumor edge. Source material: distant non-tumor lung tissue. The receptors were gathered from a man aged 50-59 years with non-small cell lung cancer.

Comments on this clonotype: The junction does not match germline at one end; this may be a read error. The chain uses TRBV6-5 and TRBJ1-6, with D maybe TRBD1 (5 bases). CDR1 is MNHEY and CDR2 is SVGAGI in the germline V gene. The CDR3 has 16 residues. CDR3 coding DNA: TGTGTCAGCAGTTACTCGCTCGGCGGGGGTATTTCACCCCTCCACTTT. Residues: CVSSYSLGGGISPLHF.

This clonotype is deemed medium-sized. CDR3 nucleotides: TGTGCCAGCAGCACATCCCGACAGGGGGCGAGCACCGGGGAGCTGTTTTTT. Translated, it gives CASSTSRQGASTGELFF. This sequence joins TRBV11-2 and TRBJ2-2; 10 bases line up with TRBD1. From germline, CDR1 is SGHAT and CDR2 FQNNGV. V trimming: 5 bases; J trimming: 4 bases; junction bases outside the gene matches: 10. CDR3 length: 17 residues. The whole variable domain, filled in from reference TRBV11-2 and TRBJ2-2, reads EAGVAQSPRYKIIEKRQSVAFWCNPISGHATLYWYQQILGQGPKLLIQFQNNGVVDDSQLPKDRFSAERLKGVDSTLKIQPAKLEDSAVYLCASSTSRQGASTGELFFGEGSRLTVL.

For this clonotype: Germline and junction disagree at one end, which may indicate a read error. CDR3 DNA sequence: TGCGCCAGCAGCCAATTAGGAGTAGCGAACACAGATACGCAGTATTTC. Translation: CASSQLGVANTDTQYF. This sequence joins TRBV4-1 and TRBJ2-3; D is perhaps TRBD2 (5 bases). This CDR3 has 16 amino acids. Germline CDR1 is MGHRA and CDR2 is YSYEKL.

Notes on this clonotype: The junction and the germline gene differ at one end; a read error may be behind it. This chain connects TRBV6-2 or TRBV6-3 to TRBJ2-1, with D uncertain. Per the germline V gene, CDR1 is MNHEY and CDR2 is SVGEGT. This CDR3 is built from 12 residues. This CDR3 reads CANSLQCDGQFF. The CDR3 coding sequence is TGTGCCAACAGTCTACAGTGCGATGGGCAGTTCTTC.

This clonotype was recorded at least ten times. The chain is built from TRBV5-1 and TRBJ2-1, with 11 positions matching TRBD1. CDR3 length: 15 amino acids. Germline values: CDR1 SGHRS, CDR2 YFSETQ. Unmatched junction bases numbered 6, after V lost 4 bases and J lost 6 bases. The CDR3 nucleotides read TGCGCCAGCAGCCTCCCCGGGACAGGGGGCAATGAGCAGTTCTTC. This codes for CASSLPGTGGNEQFF.

The CDR3 protein is CASNPVKGPTFF. CDR3 DNA sequence: TGTGCCAGCAACCCCGTGAAGGGCCCAACTTTCTTT. The chain employs TRBV11-2 and TRBJ1-1; no clear D. Germline V gene data show CDR1 as SGHAT and CDR2 as FQNNGV. This CDR3 spans 12 amino acids. Trimming pared 7 bases from V and 12 bases from J, leaving 18 bases between.

As to this clonotype: A read error may produce the germline difference seen at one junction end. The V and J genes are TRBV10-2 and TRBJ1-1, with a tentative D call TRBD1 (6 bases). This CDR3 contains 14 residues. Germline V lookup: CDR1 WSHSY, CDR2 SAAADI. The chain's CDR3 is CASSWDTRYTEAFF. The CDR3, as DNA: TGCGCCAGCAGTTGGGACACCAGATACACTGAAGCGTTCTTT.

This clonotype was observed a single time. The chain has TRBV7-9 and TRBJ2-5, with 9 bases aligning to TRBD1. In germline, CDR1 is SEHNR, CDR2 FQNEAQ (reference sequence). This CDR3 has 16 amino acids. The J segment lost 2 bases and the V segment lost 5 bases, leaving 9 bases of the junction unmatched. CDR3 in DNA: TGTGCCAGCAGCCGAGACGGACAGGGGCCACAAGAGACCCAGTACTTC. Translated: CASSRDGQGPQETQYF.

The rearrangement uses TRBV6-1 and TRBJ1-1; no firm D call. The CDR3 is 12 residues long. Germline loops: CDR1 MNHNS, CDR2 SASEGT. The CDR3 loop reads CVTITDGPEAFF. In nucleotides, the CDR3 is TGTGTCACCATCACGGACGGGCCTGAAGCTTTCTTT.

This clonotype occurred many times. V is TRBV5-1 and J is TRBJ2-3; unclear D gene. The CDR3 has 14 residues. The V end lost 0 bases, the J end lost 3 bases, and 8 bases lay between the germline ends. Germline lookup yields CDR1 SGHRS and CDR2 YFSETQ. The CDR3 region is CASSLELGTDTQYF. For the CDR3, the DNA is TGCGCCAGCAGCTTGGAGTTGGGAACAGATACGCAGTATTTT. Looking up the rest from reference TRBV5-1 and TRBJ2-3 gives the full variable domain: KAGVTQTPRYLIKTRGQQVTLSCSPISGHRSVSWYQQTPGQGLQFLFEYFSETQRNKGNFPGRFSGRQFSNSRSEMNVSTLELGDSALYLCASSLELGTDTQYFGPGTRLTVL.

This clonotype has a single count. The chain couples TRBV7-9 to TRBJ2-7; D uncertain. Trimming left V 8 bases short and J 6 bases short, with 14 bases between. This CDR3 is 12 amino acids long. Per germline, CDR1 SEHNR and CDR2 FQNEAQ (reference sequence). In DNA, the CDR3 is TGTGCCAGCTGCGGTAACCTGGGCGAGCAGTACTTC. As protein: CASCGNLGEQYF.

This clonotype appeared many times. V gene TRBV6-5 combines with J gene TRBJ1-6, with D possibly being TRBD1 (6 bases). The V gene's germline CDR1 is MNHEY and CDR2 SVGAGI. Trimming took 5 bases from V and 8 from J, leaving 16 bases between them. The CDR3 loop spans 15 amino acids. The CDR3 nucleotides are TGTGCCAGCAGTCGTTCGACAGGACTTTATTCACCCCTCCACTTT. Its translation is CASSRSTGLYSPLHF.

Worth noting for this clonotype: With a much larger clone just one base away, this may be a read error. This chain joins TRBV24-1 and TRBJ2-2, with D unclear. Germline V gene data show CDR1 as KGHDR and CDR2 as SFDVKD. The CDR3 totals 12 residues. V shed 11 bases and J shed 1 base, with 7 bases lying between them. The CDR3 spells CAISGNTGELFF. CDR3 bases: TGTGCCATCTCAGGGAACACCGGGGAGCTGTTTTTT.